Listed below are T cell receptor beta chains from one sample, sequenced in a study of technical replicates of blood from a few donors. TCRdb's copy holds only in-frame clones and misses some; the assay was immunoSEQ multiplex PCR. The table lists 70,000 to 80,000 clones, 91% of them singletons, with around 0.34% in the top ten. Sequenced input: T cells isolated from PBMCs. The origin of the receptors is a human donor in good health. Some clones in this sample may be carry-over from other donors' samples. The CDR3 runs from the conserved cysteine through the conserved F or W. The D gene is left open where the match is weak. Rows may omit the clone size; those that give it use once, few, many or a size class.

d_gene: TRBD1; v_gene: TRBV28; abundance: .; j_gene: TRBJ1-2; CDR3nt: TGTGCCAGCAGTGAGACAGGGCCTAATGGCTACACCTTC; CDR3aa: CASSETGPNGYTF
d_gene: .; v_gene: TRBV7-9; abundance: .; j_gene: TRBJ2-7; CDR3nt: TGTGCCAGCAGCTTACTTATTAGGGGCTACGAGCAGTACTTC; CDR3aa: CASSLLIRGYEQYF
d_gene: TRBD1; v_gene: TRBV28; abundance: .; j_gene: TRBJ2-7; CDR3nt: TGTGCCAGCAGTTTACCTACGACAGGGCCTATTTCCTACGAGCAGTACTTC; CDR3aa: CASSLPTTGPISYEQYF
d_gene: TRBD1; v_gene: TRBV30; abundance: .; j_gene: TRBJ1-1; CDR3nt: TGTGCCTGGACCGGGACAGGGAACACTGAAGCTTTCTTT; CDR3aa: CAWTGTGNTEAFF
d_gene: .; v_gene: TRBV7-2; abundance: .; j_gene: TRBJ2-1; CDR3nt: TGTGCCAGCAGCCGTGGCAGTCAATTTTACAATGAGCAGTTCTTC; CDR3aa: CASSRGSQFYNEQFF
d_gene: TRBD1; v_gene: TRBV6-1; abundance: .; j_gene: TRBJ2-7; CDR3nt: TGTGCCACAAGAAGGGACAGGTACGGCTACGAGCAGTACTTC; CDR3aa: CATRRDRYGYEQYF
d_gene: TRBD1; v_gene: TRBV4-2; abundance: .; j_gene: TRBJ1-6; CDR3nt: TGTGCCAGCAGCCAAGAGAGACAGGGGGTGCACTATAATTCACCCCTCCACTTT; CDR3aa: CASSQERQGVHYNSPLHF
d_gene: .; v_gene: TRBV6-6; abundance: .; j_gene: TRBJ2-3; CDR3nt: TGTGCCAGCAGTGACAGAGCCCTCACAGATACGCAGTATTTT; CDR3aa: CASSDRALTDTQYF
d_gene: TRBD2; v_gene: TRBV4-1; abundance: .; j_gene: TRBJ2-5; CDR3nt: TGCGCCAGCAGCCATGGCCGGCGGGGGGGCCGAAGCCAAGAGACCCAGTACTTC; CDR3aa: CASSHGRRGGRSQETQYF
d_gene: TRBD1; v_gene: TRBV19; abundance: .; j_gene: TRBJ2-7; CDR3nt: TGTGCCAGTAGTCAATACAATCCGGGACAGCGAAACTACGAGCAGTACTTC; CDR3aa: CASSQYNPGQRNYEQYF
d_gene: .; v_gene: TRBV4-1; abundance: .; j_gene: TRBJ2-7; CDR3nt: TGCGCCAGCAGCCACCTATTCACGGGAACCTACGAGCAGTACTTC; CDR3aa: CASSHLFTGTYEQYF
d_gene: TRBD2; v_gene: TRBV5-1; abundance: .; j_gene: TRBJ2-2; CDR3nt: TGCGCCAGCAGCCGGGGACTAGCGGGAGTCCTGAACACCGGGGAGCTGTTTTTT; CDR3aa: CASSRGLAGVLNTGELFF
d_gene: .; v_gene: TRBV27; abundance: .; j_gene: TRBJ2-1; CDR3nt: TGTGCCAGCAGTTTTGGCCGGAGCTCCTACAATGAGCAGTTCTTC; CDR3aa: CASSFGRSSYNEQFF
d_gene: .; v_gene: TRBV7-9; abundance: .; j_gene: TRBJ2-5; CDR3nt: TGTGCCAGCAAGTCAGGGAGGGAGACCCAGTACTTC; CDR3aa: CASKSGRETQYF
d_gene: .; v_gene: TRBV13; abundance: .; j_gene: TRBJ2-7; CDR3nt: TGTGCCAGCAGCTTAGCGGACACCGAGCAGTACTTC; CDR3aa: CASSLADTEQYF
d_gene: .; v_gene: TRBV14; abundance: .; j_gene: TRBJ2-7; CDR3nt: TGTGCCAGCAGCCAGACGGACAGTCCCTACGAGCAGTACTTC; CDR3aa: CASSQTDSPYEQYF
d_gene: TRBD2; v_gene: TRBV7-8; abundance: .; j_gene: TRBJ2-1; CDR3nt: TGTGCCAGCAGCCTCGGGACTAGTGGGGTCCCAAATGAGCAGTTCTTC; CDR3aa: CASSLGTSGVPNEQFF
d_gene: TRBD2; v_gene: TRBV28; abundance: .; j_gene: TRBJ2-3; CDR3nt: TGTGCCAGCAGTTTGTTACACGGGGAGGGTTGGTCAGATACGCAGTATTTT; CDR3aa: CASSLLHGEGWSDTQYF
d_gene: .; v_gene: TRBV9; abundance: .; j_gene: TRBJ1-4; CDR3nt: TGTGCCAGCAGCGGAACAGGAGGGAGGAGAGAAAAACTGTTTTTT; CDR3aa: CASSGTGGRREKLFF
d_gene: TRBD1; v_gene: TRBV30; abundance: once; j_gene: TRBJ1-4; CDR3nt: TGTGCCGGCCATCGACAGGGAGCTGAAAAACTGTTTTTT; CDR3aa: CAGHRQGAEKLFF
d_gene: .; v_gene: TRBV7-6; abundance: .; j_gene: TRBJ2-3; CDR3nt: TGTGCCAGCAGCGCCAGGACAGAGAGCCTCACAGATACGCAGTATTTT; CDR3aa: CASSARTESLTDTQYF
d_gene: .; v_gene: TRBV29-1; abundance: once; j_gene: TRBJ2-5; CDR3nt: TGCAGCGTAGACTGGACCGTGACAGTCCAAGAGACCCAGTACTTC; CDR3aa: CSVDWTVTVQETQYF
d_gene: .; v_gene: TRBV6-5; abundance: .; j_gene: TRBJ1-1; CDR3nt: TGTGCCAGCAATTCAAGACAGGCCAACACTGAAGCTTTCTTT; CDR3aa: CASNSRQANTEAFF
d_gene: TRBD1; v_gene: TRBV5-1; abundance: .; j_gene: TRBJ2-5; CDR3nt: TGCGCCAGCAGCTCCACCGGGACAGGGTGGGAGACCCAGTACTTC; CDR3aa: CASSSTGTGWETQYF
d_gene: .; v_gene: TRBV11-3; abundance: .; j_gene: TRBJ2-3; CDR3nt: TGTGCCAGCAGCTTAGAGGCGGGGATCGGGTATTTT; CDR3aa: CASSLEAGIGYF
d_gene: .; v_gene: TRBV6-5; abundance: .; j_gene: TRBJ1-3; CDR3nt: TGTGCCAGCAGTCGCCGGGTGCCAGGAAACACCATATATTTT; CDR3aa: CASSRRVPGNTIYF
d_gene: .; v_gene: TRBV6-1; abundance: .; j_gene: TRBJ1-2; CDR3nt: TGTGCCAGCAGTGAAGCGCGTGGCTATGGCTACACCTTC; CDR3aa: CASSEARGYGYTF
d_gene: TRBD1; v_gene: TRBV2; abundance: .; j_gene: TRBJ1-4; CDR3nt: TGTGCCAGCAGTGATATACAGGGGAATAATGAAAAACTGTTTTTT; CDR3aa: CASSDIQGNNEKLFF
d_gene: TRBD1; v_gene: TRBV11-2; abundance: .; j_gene: TRBJ2-5; CDR3nt: TGTGCCAGCAGAATACCGGGACAGGGGTCAAACAGGAGGGGGACCCAGTACTTC; CDR3aa: CASRIPGQGSNRRGTQYF
d_gene: .; v_gene: TRBV11-3; abundance: .; j_gene: TRBJ2-1; CDR3nt: TGTGCCAGCAGCTTAGGCCATGGGACACGACCCCTTCGCGGGAATGAGCAGTTCTTC; CDR3aa: CASSLGHGTRPLRGNEQFF
d_gene: .; v_gene: TRBV30; abundance: .; j_gene: TRBJ1-3; CDR3nt: TGTGCCTGGAGTGTACTATTGTGGGGGGATGAGAACTTCCAGGACACCATATATTTT; CDR3aa: CAWSVLLWGDENFQDTIYF
d_gene: TRBD1; v_gene: TRBV5-1; abundance: .; j_gene: TRBJ1-1; CDR3nt: TGCGCCAGCAGAGACAGGGGGCACACTGAAGCTTTCTTT; CDR3aa: CASRDRGHTEAFF
d_gene: .; v_gene: TRBV4-1; abundance: .; j_gene: TRBJ2-7; CDR3nt: TGCGCCAGCAGCCCGAGCCCGGGGTGGGATACCTACGAGCAGTACTTC; CDR3aa: CASSPSPGWDTYEQYF
d_gene: .; v_gene: TRBV19; abundance: .; j_gene: TRBJ1-3; CDR3nt: TGTGCCAGTAGTTGGGGCCGCCACTCTGGAAACACCATATATTTT; CDR3aa: CASSWGRHSGNTIYF
d_gene: .; v_gene: TRBV25-1; abundance: .; j_gene: TRBJ2-7; CDR3nt: TGTGCCAGCATGGAGACGGGAACCTACGAGCAGTACTTC; CDR3aa: CASMETGTYEQYF
d_gene: TRBD2; v_gene: TRBV27; abundance: once; j_gene: TRBJ2-1; CDR3nt: TGTGCCAGCAGTTTAGCGGGGGGGAGCATGGGTGAGCAGTTCTTC; CDR3aa: CASSLAGGSMGEQFF
d_gene: .; v_gene: TRBV19; abundance: .; j_gene: TRBJ1-2; CDR3nt: TGTGCCAGCCGAGGGAGGGGGAAGGACTATGGCTACACCTTC; CDR3aa: CASRGRGKDYGYTF
d_gene: TRBD2; v_gene: TRBV27; abundance: .; j_gene: TRBJ2-1; CDR3nt: TGTGCCAGCCTCTCGACTAGCGGCTCCTACAATGAGCAGTTCTTC; CDR3aa: CASLSTSGSYNEQFF
d_gene: TRBD2; v_gene: TRBV28; abundance: .; j_gene: TRBJ2-7; CDR3nt: TGTGCCAGCAGCCGGGACTACGCCTACGAGCAGTACTTC; CDR3aa: CASSRDYAYEQYF
d_gene: TRBD2; v_gene: TRBV7-9; abundance: .; j_gene: TRBJ2-1; CDR3nt: TGTGCCAGCAGCGATAATAGCGGGAGGAACAATGAGCAGTTCTTC; CDR3aa: CASSDNSGRNNEQFF
d_gene: .; v_gene: TRBV7-9; abundance: .; j_gene: TRBJ2-7; CDR3nt: TGTGCCAGCAGCCCCCGGACTATCCTAACCTACGAGCAGTACTTC; CDR3aa: CASSPRTILTYEQYF
d_gene: .; v_gene: TRBV7-6; abundance: .; j_gene: TRBJ1-1; CDR3nt: TGTGCCAGCAGCTTAGGGCAGGGCCTCCACTCGAACACTGAAGCTTTCTTT; CDR3aa: CASSLGQGLHSNTEAFF
d_gene: .; v_gene: TRBV5-1; abundance: .; j_gene: TRBJ1-2; CDR3nt: TGCGCCAGTGGAGGAGGCAGAGACTATGGCTACACCTTC; CDR3aa: CASGGGRDYGYTF
d_gene: TRBD1; v_gene: TRBV28; abundance: .; j_gene: TRBJ2-1; CDR3nt: TGTGCCAGCAGGGAGGGGACAGGGATCTACAATGAGCAGTTCTTC; CDR3aa: CASREGTGIYNEQFF
d_gene: .; v_gene: TRBV5-1; abundance: .; j_gene: TRBJ1-1; CDR3nt: TGCGCCAGCAGCATTCTAGCCAGGGGTAATCTGAACACTGAAGCTTTCTTT; CDR3aa: CASSILARGNLNTEAFF
d_gene: .; v_gene: TRBV30; abundance: .; j_gene: TRBJ1-1; CDR3nt: TGTGCCTGGAGTGTCCGACAGCTAAACACTGAAGCTTTCTTT; CDR3aa: CAWSVRQLNTEAFF
d_gene: TRBD1; v_gene: TRBV27; abundance: .; j_gene: TRBJ1-1; CDR3nt: TGTGCCAGCAGCGAATACGGAACAGGGGACACTGAAGCTTTCTTT; CDR3aa: CASSEYGTGDTEAFF
d_gene: .; v_gene: TRBV19; abundance: .; j_gene: TRBJ2-7; CDR3nt: TGTGCCAGTAGTATAGTACAGGGCAACTACGAGCAGTACTTC; CDR3aa: CASSIVQGNYEQYF
d_gene: .; v_gene: TRBV7-7; abundance: .; j_gene: TRBJ2-1; CDR3nt: TGTGCCAGCAGCTTAGAGGGGATGGGCTCCTACAATGAGCAGTTCTTC; CDR3aa: CASSLEGMGSYNEQFF
d_gene: TRBD1; v_gene: TRBV2; abundance: .; j_gene: TRBJ1-5; CDR3nt: TGTGCCAGCAGCGGTTGGGGGACAGATAATCAGCCCCAGCATTTT; CDR3aa: CASSGWGTDNQPQHF
d_gene: .; v_gene: TRBV7-9; abundance: once; j_gene: TRBJ1-2; CDR3nt: TGTGCCAGCAGCTTAGAAGCGACAGAACTTGGAAATGGCTACACCTTC; CDR3aa: CASSLEATELGNGYTF
d_gene: TRBD1; v_gene: TRBV5-5; abundance: .; j_gene: TRBJ1-4; CDR3nt: TGTGCCAGCAGCCCGGGACAGACAAATGAAAAACTGTTTTTT; CDR3aa: CASSPGQTNEKLFF
d_gene: .; v_gene: TRBV7-2; abundance: .; j_gene: TRBJ1-6; CDR3nt: TGTGCCAGCAGCTTAGTTGGCGGGAATTCACCCCTCCACTTT; CDR3aa: CASSLVGGNSPLHF
d_gene: .; v_gene: TRBV18; abundance: .; j_gene: TRBJ1-5; CDR3nt: TGTGCCAGCTCACCCGGACAGATGGATAGCAATCAGCCCCAGCATTTT; CDR3aa: CASSPGQMDSNQPQHF